These 12 T cell receptor beta chains originate from one sample sequenced in a study of T cells in Graves' hyperthyroidism and ophthalmopathy. What was amplified from RNA transcripts were TCR beta CDR3 regions. Primed by the HTBI set, a first-round RT-PCR was run on the TCR CDR3. TCRdb re-called the multiplex PCR reads with MiXCR, one entry per CDR3 protein. This sample has some 510,000 distinct CDR3 sequences, with around 45% found just once. Material: peripheral blood or thyroid tissue (not recorded which). The receptors shown here come from a woman between 18 and 30 years old with Graves' hyperthyroidism.

This clonotype was observed a few times. J is TRBJ2-5 and V is TRBV2; D ambiguous. This CDR3 region has 13 residues. Germline V gene sequence: CDR1 SNHLY, CDR2 FYNNEI. Trimming removed 6 bases at V and 5 bases at J, with 13 bases between. This CDR3 is CASSVEGSETQYF. The CDR3 DNA follows: TGTGCCAGCAGCGTTGAAGGTTCGGAGACCCAGTACTTC.

In regard to this clonotype: The final CDR3 position lacks the conserved phenylalanine or tryptophan, pointing to a likely read error. It is unclear where the CDR3 begins or ends on the DNA, so no DNA is shown, and the CDR3 is as TCRdb lists it. This chain joins TRBV2 and TRBJ2-5; the table's D gene call, TRBD1, was not cross checked with the DNA. Germline V gene lookup returns CDR1 SNHLY and CDR2 FYNNEI. The CDR3 region is 17 residues in length, termini included. This chain's CDR3 is CASSFTTGTGVGYTFGS.

The chain has TRBV7-9 and TRBJ1-4, with 8 bases identical to TRBD1. This CDR3 region has 15 residues. Germline-derived CDR1 and CDR2 are SEHNR and FQNEAQ (reference sequence). With V trimmed by 5 bases and J by 3 bases, 5 bases remained unmatched. The chain's CDR3 is CASSPAQGANEKLFF. CDR3 DNA: TGTGCCAGCAGCCCGGCACAGGGGGCTAATGAAAAACTGTTTTTT.

V is TRBV20-1 and J is TRBJ1-1; 7 nucleotides line up with TRBD1. Germline CDR1 DFQATT, CDR2 SNEGSKA (reference sequence). The CDR3 runs 13 residues. V lost 6 bases, J lost 0 bases, and 4 bases stayed unmatched. The CDR3 region has the DNA TGCAGTGCCGGGGACAGCATGAACACTGAAGCTTTCTTT. Translation gives CSAGDSMNTEAFF.

About this clonotype itself: This sequence may be a read error, since a much larger clone differs from it by one base. The chain carries TRBV2 and TRBJ2-7; D gene uncertain. CDR1 and CDR2 from the germline V gene are SNHLY and FYNNEI. The CDR3 has 14 residues. The CDR3 is CVSSEFGRTYEQYF. The CDR3 nucleotides are TGTGTCAGCAGTGAATTCGGCAGGACCTACGAGCAGTACTTC.

J is TRBJ2-3 and V is TRBV7-6, with 13 nucleotides matching TRBD2. The CDR3 sequence is 16 residues long. Germline V gene lookup returns CDR1 SGHVS and CDR2 FNYEAQ. The ends lost 2 bases at V and 4 bases at J; junction bases unmatched: 3. The CDR3 region is CASSLTSGRGADTQYF. The CDR3 nucleotides read TGTGCCAGCAGCTTAACTAGCGGGAGGGGGGCAGATACGCAGTATTTT. The full variable domain, with the rest looked up from reference TRBV7-6 and TRBJ2-3, is GAGVSQSPRYKVTKRGQDVALRCDPISGHVSLYWYRQALGQGPEFLTYFNYEAQQDKSGLPNDRFSAERPEGSISTLTIQRTEQRDSAMYRCASSLTSGRGADTQYFGPGTRLTVL.

V and J are TRBV12-3 or TRBV12-4 and TRBJ2-2; D is perhaps TRBD1 (6 bases). The ends were cut back, 6 bases at V and 4 bases at J, with 15 bases in the middle. The CDR3 contains 15 residues. This CDR3 is CASSQGTAVTGELFF. Written as DNA, the CDR3 is TGTGCCAGCAGCCAGGGGACGGCAGTCACCGGGGAGCTGTTTTTT.

This clonotype appeared many times. The gene calls are TRBV7-2 and TRBJ2-5; D uncertain. The CDR3 loop spans 14 amino acids. The germline V gene encodes CDR1 SGHTA and CDR2 FQGNSA. Trimming removed 6 bases at V and 1 base at J, with 12 bases between. The chain's CDR3 is CASSPGRTQETQYF. The CDR3 DNA follows: TGTGCCAGCAGTCCCGGCCGGACCCAAGAGACCCAGTACTTC.

The chain combines TRBV7-9 with TRBJ1-1; perhaps TRBD1 as D (5 bases). V lost 3 bases, J lost 7 bases, and 9 bases lay in between. Germline V gene lookup returns CDR1 SEHNR and CDR2 FQNEAQ (reference sequence). The CDR3 spans 12 residues. The CDR3 sequence is CASSLTTDEAFF. The CDR3, as DNA: TGTGCCAGCAGCTTGACGACAGATGAAGCTTTCTTT.

The table lists this clonotype with a few counts. This chain connects TRBV5-5 to TRBJ1-1; 8 bases agree with TRBD1. The junction had 7 bases not matched to a gene; V was cut back by 2 bases and J by 4 bases. This CDR3 comprises 15 residues. CDR1 is SGHKS, CDR2 YYEKEE, per germline (reference sequence). The CDR3 sequence is CASSLSRGLGTEAFF. The CDR3 DNA sequence: TGTGCCAGCAGCTTAAGCAGGGGGCTTGGCACTGAAGCTTTCTTT.

This chain links TRBV6-4 with TRBJ2-5; unclear D gene. Germline assignment: CDR1 MRHNA and CDR2 SNTAGT. This CDR3 comprises 9 residues. The germline V and J ends were trimmed by 8 bases and 3 bases, with 1 base remaining between them. In nucleotides, the CDR3 is TGTGCCAGCGAAGAGACCCAGTACTTC. Translation: CASEETQYF.

This chain uses TRBV19 with TRBJ2-2; 9 bases line up with TRBD2. From germline, CDR1 is LNHDA and CDR2 SQIVND (reference sequence). V lost 4 bases, J lost 7 bases, and 7 bases stayed unmatched. The CDR3 extends over 15 amino acids. The CDR3: CASSSGRAFVGELFF. Written as DNA, the CDR3 is TGTGCCAGTAGTAGCGGGAGGGCCTTCGTCGGGGAGCTGTTTTTT.